The 3 T cell receptor beta chains below come from one sample, sequenced in a study of T cell repertoires in ileal Crohn's disease. Profiling relied on immunoSEQ multiplex PCR, and the TCRdb table lists in-frame clones only, not all of them. The top ten clones hold 4.2% of a sample with approximately 15,000 clones, 75% to 90% of them seen once. Sequencing used ileal tissue. All receptors derive from an adult with Crohn's disease.

As DNA, the CDR3 is TGTGCCAGCAGCTACGAGGGGGCTAATCAGCCCCAGCATTTT. Its translation is CASSYEGANQPQHF. This chain joins TRBV5-4 and TRBJ1-5; 7 bases line up with TRBD1. V was pared by 3 bases and J by 4 bases, with 4 bases of the junction left unmatched. The CDR3 has 14 amino acids. The V gene's germline CDR1 is SGHNT and CDR2 YYREEE (reference sequence).

CDR3 DNA sequence: TGTGCCAGCAGCTCGACCGGGTTAGTCTATGGCTACACCTTC. Protein: CASSSTGLVYGYTF. V and J are TRBV11-2 and TRBJ1-2; D is unresolved. The CDR3 is made up of 14 amino acids. The germline CDR1 and CDR2 sequences are SGHAT and FQNNGV. V was shortened by 4 bases and J by 4 bases, with 13 bases between the two germline ends.

In its sample, this clone was seen a few times. The rearrangement joins TRBV2 to TRBJ2-1; TRBD1 matches at 11 bases. CDR3 length: 15 amino acids. The V and J ends lost 5 bases and 7 bases, in that order; junction bases with no gene match: 7. CDR1 is SNHLY, CDR2 FYNNEI, per germline. The CDR3 here is CASSLGQGAGNEQFF. As DNA, the CDR3 is TGTGCCAGCAGTCTCGGACAGGGGGCAGGAAATGAGCAGTTCTTC.